The following is a TCR beta chain sequence with its context. Its matching antigen is unknown. Only in-frame clones appear in the TCRdb table, and some are missing; sequencing was by immunoSEQ multiplex PCR. Of roughly 49,000 clones listed, about 79% are singletons. Losses at the gene ends were 0 bases for V and 11 bases for J; bases not matched to a gene: 5. CDR1 MNHNY and CDR2 SVGAGI come from the germline V gene (reference sequence). The CDR3 sequence is 14 residues long. The sample comes from a study of OX40 agonist ivuxolimab in advanced cancers. Study-wide context: Six ivuxolimab dose levels, 0.01 to 10 mg/kg, were given intravenously every 2 weeks.

General observations from the study: Several nonresponders also turned out to have low normalized T-cell clonal expansion. On average, CD8+ T cells had more expanded clones than CD4+.

Material: CD4+ or CD8+ T cells sorted from blood, obtained in a trial of the OX40 agonist ivuxolimab. This rearrangement joins TRBV6-6 to TRBJ2-2; TRBD2 matches 8 bases. The clonotype comes from an adult with an advanced solid tumor such as melanoma, head and neck, liver or kidney cancer. CDR3 coding DNA: TGTGCCAGCAGTTACTCCCTAGCGGGTAGAGAGCTGTTTTTT. Amino acids: CASSYSLAGRELFF.